The subject of this entry is one T cell receptor beta chain. This sample was included in a study of blood T cells in healthy people across ages. Germline V gene data show CDR1 as DFQATT and CDR2 as SNEGSKA (reference sequence). The CDR3 length is 11 residues. Primed by a sample-barcoded 5' primer and a J-beta primer mix, a second PCR proceeded for about 7 to 11 cycles. TCRdb analysed the 5' RACE reads with MiXCR anew, one entry per CDR3 protein. Of roughly 730,000 distinct CDR3 sequences detected, roughly 50% appear once; the ten largest clones hold around a quarter. The TCR originated in a man aged 40-49 years in good health. Sequencing was performed on blood. This chain joins TRBV20-1 and TRBJ2-4; D might be TRBD1 (5 bases). The CDR3 DNA reads TGCGCCGCCCAGGGCAAAAACATTCAGTACTTC. This codes for CAAQGKNIQYF.